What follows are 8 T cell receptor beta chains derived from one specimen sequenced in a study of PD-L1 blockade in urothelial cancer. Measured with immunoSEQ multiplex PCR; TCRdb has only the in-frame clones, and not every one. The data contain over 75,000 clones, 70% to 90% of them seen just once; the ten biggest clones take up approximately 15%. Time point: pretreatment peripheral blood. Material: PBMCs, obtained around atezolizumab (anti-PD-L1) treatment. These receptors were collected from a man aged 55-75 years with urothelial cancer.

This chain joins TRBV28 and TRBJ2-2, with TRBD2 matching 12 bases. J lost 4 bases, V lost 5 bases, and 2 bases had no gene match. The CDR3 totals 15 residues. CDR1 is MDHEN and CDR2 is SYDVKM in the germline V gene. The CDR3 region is CASSRTSGITGELFF. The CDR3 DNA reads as TGTGCCAGCAGTAGGACTAGCGGGATCACCGGGGAGCTGTTTTTT.

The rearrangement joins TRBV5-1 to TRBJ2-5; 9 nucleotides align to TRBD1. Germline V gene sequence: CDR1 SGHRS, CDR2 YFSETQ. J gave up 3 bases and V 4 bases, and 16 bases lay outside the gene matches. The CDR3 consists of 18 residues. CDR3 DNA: TGCGCCAGCAGCCCGGGACAGGGATGGGGGGTGTTGAAAGAGACCCAGTACTTC. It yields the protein CASSPGQGWGVLKETQYF.

The CDR3 nucleotides read TGTGCCAGCAGAAAACTAGCGGGATTGTACAATGAGCAGTTCTTC. Protein product: CASRKLAGLYNEQFF. This rearrangement joins TRBV6-5 to TRBJ2-1, with 10 bases that match TRBD2. The trim removed 6 bases at V and 4 bases at J, leaving 6 bases unmatched. The germline V gene encodes CDR1 MNHEY and CDR2 SVGAGI. The length of the CDR3 is 15 residues.

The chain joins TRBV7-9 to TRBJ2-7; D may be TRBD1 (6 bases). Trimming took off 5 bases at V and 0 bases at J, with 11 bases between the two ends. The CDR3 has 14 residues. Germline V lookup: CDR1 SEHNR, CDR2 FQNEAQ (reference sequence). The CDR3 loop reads CASSPGQSSYEQYF. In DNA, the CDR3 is TGTGCCAGCAGCCCAGGACAGAGCTCCTACGAGCAGTACTTC.

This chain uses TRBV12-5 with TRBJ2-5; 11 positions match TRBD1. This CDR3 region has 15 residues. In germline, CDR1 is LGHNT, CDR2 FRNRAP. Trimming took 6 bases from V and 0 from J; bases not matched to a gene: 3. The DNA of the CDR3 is TGTGCTAGTGGCCGGACAGGGGGCTACCAAGAGACCCAGTACTTC. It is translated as CASGRTGGYQETQYF.

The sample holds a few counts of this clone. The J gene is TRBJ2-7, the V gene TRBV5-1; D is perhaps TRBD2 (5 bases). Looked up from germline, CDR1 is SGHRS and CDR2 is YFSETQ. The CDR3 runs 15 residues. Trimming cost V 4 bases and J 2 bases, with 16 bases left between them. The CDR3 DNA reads TGCGCCAGCAGCCCCTGGACGGAGGCGACCTACGAGCAGTACTTC. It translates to CASSPWTEATYEQYF.

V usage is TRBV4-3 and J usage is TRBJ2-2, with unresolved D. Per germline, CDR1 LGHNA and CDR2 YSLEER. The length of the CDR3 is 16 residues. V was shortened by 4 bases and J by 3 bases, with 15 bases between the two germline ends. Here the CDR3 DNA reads TGCGCCAGCAGCCCCATACCCGGCGGATACACCGGGGAGCTGTTTTTT. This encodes CASSPIPGGYTGELFF.

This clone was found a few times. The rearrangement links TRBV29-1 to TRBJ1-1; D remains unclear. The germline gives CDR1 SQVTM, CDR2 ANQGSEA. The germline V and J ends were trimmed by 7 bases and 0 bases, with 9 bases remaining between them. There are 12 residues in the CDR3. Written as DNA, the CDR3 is TGCAGCGCCCGCCCAGTGAACACTGAAGCTTTCTTT. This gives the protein CSARPVNTEAFF.